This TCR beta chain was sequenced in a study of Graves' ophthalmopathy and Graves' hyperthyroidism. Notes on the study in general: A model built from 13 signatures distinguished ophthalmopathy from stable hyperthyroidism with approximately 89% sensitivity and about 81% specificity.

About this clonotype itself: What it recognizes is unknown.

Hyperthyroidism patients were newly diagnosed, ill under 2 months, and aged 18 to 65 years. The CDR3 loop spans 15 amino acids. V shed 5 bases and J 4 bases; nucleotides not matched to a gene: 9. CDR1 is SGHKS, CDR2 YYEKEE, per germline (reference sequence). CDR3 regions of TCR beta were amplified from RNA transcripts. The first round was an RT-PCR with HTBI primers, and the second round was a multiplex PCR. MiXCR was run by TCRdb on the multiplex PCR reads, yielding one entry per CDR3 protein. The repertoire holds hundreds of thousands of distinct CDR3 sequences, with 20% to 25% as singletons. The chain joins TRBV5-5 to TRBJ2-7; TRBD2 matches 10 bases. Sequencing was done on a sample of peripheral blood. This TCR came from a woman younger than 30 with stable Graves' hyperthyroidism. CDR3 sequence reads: CASSYLAGARYEQYF. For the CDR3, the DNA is TGTGCCAGCAGTTACCTAGCGGGAGCGCGTTACGAGCAGTACTTC.